There are a few counts of the clone carrying this TCR beta chain. This entry comes from a study of identifying expanded T cells in peripheral blood. Healthy donors had no documented immune events, such as infections, while sampled. CDR1 is MGHRA and CDR2 is YSYEKL in the germline V gene. There are 14 residues in the CDR3. V dropped 3 bases and J dropped 1 base, with 9 bases sitting between them. Here immunoSEQ multiplex PCR was the method, and the copy in TCRdb shows in-frame clones only, minus some. Counted here are more than 70,000 clones, approximately 83% occurring once; the ten biggest clones make up about 5.6%.

Sequencing was performed on blood. V gene TRBV4-1 combines with J gene TRBJ1-1, with unresolved D. This receptor was identified in a person aged 18 to 69 in good health. The DNA for the CDR3 is TGCGCCAGCAGCCATCTCGACCGGAACACTGAAGCTTTCTTT. Amino acids: CASSHLDRNTEAFF.